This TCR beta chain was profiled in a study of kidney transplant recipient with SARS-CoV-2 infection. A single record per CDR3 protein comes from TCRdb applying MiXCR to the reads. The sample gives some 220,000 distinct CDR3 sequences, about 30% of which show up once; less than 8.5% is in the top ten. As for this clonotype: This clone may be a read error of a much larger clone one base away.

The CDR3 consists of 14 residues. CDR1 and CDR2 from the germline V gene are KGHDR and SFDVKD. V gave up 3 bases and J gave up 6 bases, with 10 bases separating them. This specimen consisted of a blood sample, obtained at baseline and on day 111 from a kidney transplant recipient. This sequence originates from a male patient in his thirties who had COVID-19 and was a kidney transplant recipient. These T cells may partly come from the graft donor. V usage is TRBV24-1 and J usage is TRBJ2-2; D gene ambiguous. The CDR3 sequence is CATSDSGLAGELFF. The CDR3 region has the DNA TGTGCCACCAGTGATAGTGGATTGGCCGGGGAGCTGTTTTTT.